Following are 4 T cell receptor beta chains from one sample sequenced in a study of technical replicates of blood from a handful of donors. Produced via immunoSEQ multiplex PCR; TCRdb's table is partial and in-frame only. The data hold 70,000 to 95,000 clones, with around 94% observed a single time. Sequences were obtained from T cells isolated from PBMCs. The receptors were gathered from a human donor in good health.

CDR3 loop: CASSEARIGSGGSGGETQYF. CDR3 nucleotide sequence: TGTGCCAGCAGTGAAGCGCGAATCGGTAGCGGGGGATCCGGGGGAGAGACCCAGTACTTC. The chain couples TRBV6-1 to TRBJ2-5; 9 bases align to TRBD2. The germline CDR1 and CDR2 sequences are MNHNS and SASEGT. Losses at the gene ends were 0 bases for V and 4 bases for J; bases not matched to a gene: 18. CDR3 length: 20 amino acids.

The chain employs TRBV5-1 and TRBJ1-4; a possible D gene is TRBD1 (5 bases). Germline CDR1 is SGHRS and CDR2 is YFSETQ. The CDR3 runs to 14 residues. V lost 2 bases to trimming and J lost 5 bases, with 10 bases between them. The CDR3 bases are TGCGCCAGCAGCTTAGCAGGGCAAAATGAAAAACTGTTTTTT. Protein: CASSLAGQNEKLFF.

The V gene is TRBV6-1, the J gene TRBJ2-7; 11 nucleotides match TRBD2. Losses at the gene ends were 8 bases for V and 0 bases for J; bases not matched to a gene: 3. The CDR3 spans 14 residues. Germline CDR1 is MNHNS and CDR2 is SASEGT. The CDR3: CASPTSGSSYEQYF. In DNA, the CDR3 is TGTGCCAGCCCAACTAGCGGGAGCTCCTACGAGCAGTACTTC.

The V and J genes are TRBV4-1 and TRBJ2-7, with D possibly being TRBD1 (6 bases). The CDR3 runs to 18 residues. Per germline, CDR1 MGHRA and CDR2 YSYEKL. The V end lost 1 base, the J end lost 1 base, and 20 bases lay between the germline ends. The CDR3 spells CASSQVFRTEMYSYEQYF. CDR3 in DNA: TGCGCCAGCAGCCAAGTCTTCAGGACAGAAATGTATTCCTACGAGCAGTACTTC.